These 15 T cell receptor beta chains were all obtained from the same sample, sequenced in a study of Ad26.COV2.S vaccination and SARS-CoV-2 variants. Method: immunoSEQ multiplex PCR; TCRdb's copy keeps in-frame clones and lacks some. The data contain roughly 460,000 clones, 89% of them singletons. Treatment in this sample: 15 to 20 received Ad26.COV2.S at low or high dose, single or two shots; about 5 received placebo; per-sample allocation not given. The samples date from day 63 after the first vaccine or placebo injection. The sample in question was peripheral blood, obtained in a trial of Ad26.COV2.S vaccine versus placebo. The receptors were sampled from a person aged 18-60 years who received the Ad26.COV2.S COVID-19 vaccine or a placebo.

The chain is built from TRBV4-1 and TRBJ2-7; D is perhaps TRBD1 (6 bases). Per germline, CDR1 MGHRA and CDR2 YSYEKL. V gave up 1 base and J gave up 3 bases, with 13 bases separating them. This CDR3 spans 15 amino acids. CDR3 sequence reads: CASSQVQGLIYEQYF. For the CDR3, the DNA is TGCGCCAGCAGCCAAGTACAGGGTTTAATCTACGAGCAGTACTTC.

The chain couples TRBV7-2 to TRBJ1-3, with D maybe TRBD1 (6 bases). Germline values: CDR1 SGHTA, CDR2 FQGNSA. The CDR3 consists of 15 residues. Trimming pared 4 bases from V and 4 bases from J, leaving 14 bases between. CDR3 sequence: CASSSSRQAGNTIYF. Written as DNA, the CDR3 is TGTGCCAGCAGCTCGTCACGACAGGCGGGAAACACCATATATTTT.

In DNA, the CDR3 is TGCGCCAGCAGCCCGAGACCGGCCTACGAGCAGTACTTC. Residues: CASSPRPAYEQYF. The chain links TRBV10-1 to TRBJ2-7; D gene unclear. This CDR3 is 13 amino acids long. Germline V gene data show CDR1 as WNHNN and CDR2 as SYGVQD (reference sequence). The ends were cut back, 6 bases at V and 2 bases at J, with 11 bases in the middle.

V is TRBV29-1 and J is TRBJ2-2; no clear D. This CDR3 is built from 12 residues. Germline CDR1 is SQVTM and CDR2 is ANQGSEA. The ends were cut back, 6 bases at V and 5 bases at J, with 10 bases in the middle. CDR3 nucleotide sequence: TGCAGCGTAGGGCGTGGGACCGGGGAGCTGTTTTTT. Translated, it gives CSVGRGTGELFF.

This clone was counted once. The gene calls are TRBV10-3 and TRBJ2-1, with D unresolved. In germline, CDR1 is ENHRY, CDR2 SYGVKD. The CDR3 is 13 residues long. Trimming took off 1 base at V and 4 bases at J, with 5 bases between the two ends. The CDR3 region has the DNA TGTGCCATCAGTGAGTACGGATACAATGAGCAGTTCTTC. It translates to CAISEYGYNEQFF.

The CDR3 sequence: CASSGGPYYNEQFF. CDR3 DNA sequence: TGTGCCAGCAGCGGTGGACCGTACTACAATGAGCAGTTCTTC. The genes are TRBV2 and TRBJ2-1; D gene unclear. V lost 6 bases, J lost 3 bases, and 12 bases lay in between. CDR3 length: 14 residues. The germline gives CDR1 SNHLY, CDR2 FYNNEI.

This clone has a handful of counts. The genes are TRBV11-2 and TRBJ2-7, with 8 bases identical to TRBD1. CDR3 size: 16 residues. Germline V CDR1 and CDR2: SGHAT, FQNNGV. The trim removed 1 base at V and 0 bases at J, leaving 5 bases unmatched. CDR3 DNA: TGTGCCAGCAGCTTAGGGGTGACAGGGGTCTCCTACGAGCAGTACTTC. This translates into CASSLGVTGVSYEQYF.

The chain is built from TRBV29-1 and TRBJ2-2; 7 nucleotides agree with TRBD2. Germline V gene data show CDR1 as SQVTM and CDR2 as ANQGSEA. The CDR3 has 13 residues. The trim removed 4 bases at V and 5 bases at J, leaving 4 bases unmatched. The CDR3 DNA reads TGCAGCGTTGGGAGCGGGACGACCGGGGAGCTGTTTTTT. This codes for CSVGSGTTGELFF.

The V and J genes are TRBV7-9 and TRBJ1-5; 8 nucleotides match TRBD1. V dropped 4 bases and J dropped 7; count of bases not matched to a gene: 6. CDR3 length: 14 amino acids. Germline V lookup: CDR1 SEHNR, CDR2 FQNEAQ (reference sequence). CDR3 residues: CASSSGQGWQPQHF. The CDR3 nucleotides read TGTGCCAGCAGCTCCGGACAGGGTTGGCAGCCCCAGCATTTT.

The chain couples TRBV19 to TRBJ1-3; D is unresolved. V dropped 9 bases and J dropped 0 bases, with 9 bases sitting between them. The CDR3 loop spans 13 amino acids. From germline, CDR1 is LNHDA and CDR2 SQIVND (reference sequence). The CDR3 loop reads CASRTGSGNTIYF. The CDR3 DNA is TGTGCCAGCAGAACGGGCTCTGGAAACACCATATATTTT.

V and J are TRBV5-6 and TRBJ2-3; D is undetermined. The germline V and J ends were trimmed by 5 bases and 0 bases, with 13 bases remaining between them. This CDR3 contains 15 residues. Germline V lookup: CDR1 SGHDT, CDR2 YYEEEE. The CDR3, as DNA: TGTGCCAGCAGTAGGACCCTTACTAGCACAGATACGCAGTATTTT. Protein sequence: CASSRTLTSTDTQYF.

Worth noting for this clone: Other DNA sequences from this sample encode an identical CDR3 as well. The chain uses TRBV19 and TRBJ2-3; 7 bases align to TRBD1. Germline V gives CDR1 LNHDA, CDR2 SQIVND (reference sequence). The ends lost 1 base at V and 0 bases at J; junction bases unmatched: 1. CDR3 length equals 15 residues. The CDR3 sequence is CASSIGQGSTDTQYF. The CDR3 DNA follows: TGTGCCAGTAGTATAGGACAGGGTAGCACAGATACGCAGTATTTT.

The chain recombines TRBV25-1 with TRBJ2-2, with unresolved D. This CDR3 is built from 12 residues. The germline V gene has CDR1 MGHDK and CDR2 SYGVNS. The germline V and J ends were trimmed by 3 bases and 6 bases, with 5 bases remaining between them. CDR3 amino acids: CASSERSGELFF. The CDR3 bases are TGTGCCAGCAGTGAGAGGTCCGGGGAGCTGTTTTTT.

The genes are TRBV9 and TRBJ1-2, with a tentative D call TRBD1 (6 bases). Germline CDR1 SGDLS, CDR2 YYNGEE. V lost 2 bases and J 8 bases, leaving 16 bases between the germline ends. CDR3 size: 14 residues. CDR3 nucleotide sequence: TGTGCCAGCAGCGTGACGGGATGGGACAACGGCTACACCTTC. The encoded protein is CASSVTGWDNGYTF. The full variable domain, rest sourced from reference TRBV9 and TRBJ1-2, is DSGVTQTPKHLITATGQRVTLRCSPRSGDLSVYWYQQSLDQGLQFLIQYYNGEERAKGNILERFSAQQFPDLHSELNLSSLELGDSALYFCASSVTGWDNGYTFGSGTRLTVV.

The chain recombines TRBV11-2 with TRBJ2-6, with no clear D. This CDR3 region has 14 residues. With 4 bases removed from V and 4 bases from J, the gap between germline ends came to 8 bases. Germline CDR1 SGHAT, CDR2 FQNNGV. CDR3 sequence: CASSSLQGANVLTF. CDR3 sequence (DNA): TGTGCCAGCAGCTCACTCCAAGGGGCCAACGTCCTGACTTTC. Full variable domain (missing parts from reference TRBV11-2 and TRBJ2-6): EAGVAQSPRYKIIEKRQSVAFWCNPISGHATLYWYQQILGQGPKLLIQFQNNGVVDDSQLPKDRFSAERLKGVDSTLKIQPAKLEDSAVYLCASSSLQGANVLTFGAGSRLTVL.